This T cell receptor beta chain was captured in a study of blood T cell repertoires in COVID-19. Study in general: COVID-19 samples from acute and convalescent phases originated in the United States, Italy and Spain.

Germline loops: CDR1 KGHSH, CDR2 LQKENI. V dropped 0 bases and J dropped 5 bases, with 8 bases sitting between them. The CDR3 sequence is 14 residues long. Clones were read by immunoSEQ multiplex PCR, and TCRdb kept only the in-frame ones, dropping some. Here the sample spans a few hundred thousand clones, roughly 88% being singletons. The participants were between about 18 and 100 years old and came from under 25 US areas. The chain carries TRBV18 and TRBJ2-4, with D tentatively TRBD1 (5 bases). This clonotype was sampled from a woman between 35 and 50 years old who had recovered from COVID-19. The material sequenced was PBMCs or T cells enriched from blood (not recorded which). The CDR3 DNA is TGTGCCAGCTCACCACCGGACAATGAAAACATTCAGTACTTC. Protein product: CASSPPDNENIQYF.